Listed below are T cell receptor beta chains from one sample, sequenced in a study of T cell responses to AZD1222 COVID-19 vaccine. Sequencing was performed with immunoSEQ multiplex PCR; in TCRdb, only in-frame clones are kept and a portion is missing. Counted here are around 100,000 clones, more than 90% occurring once; the ten biggest clones make up 2% to 2.5%. The sample was peripheral blood, taken on day 0 of AZD1222 vaccination. The receptors originated from an adult in good health. CDR3s leave out the opening cysteine and the closing phenylalanine or tryptophan. The D gene is left open where the match is weak.

j_call v_call d_call cdr3_aa
TRBJ2-6 TRBV27 TRBD1 ASSFPTDRGRPGANVLT
TRBJ1-6 TRBV10-3 TRBD1 AISAGQNNSPLH
TRBJ2-3 TRBV2 TRBD2 ASGEREGLLDTQY
TRBJ1-4 TRBV18 NA ASCSTAGEKLF
TRBJ2-7 TRBV5-6 NA ASSSLDIYYEQY
TRBJ2-2 TRBV19 NA ASTKTQNTGELF
TRBJ1-5 TRBV27 TRBD1 ASSRTGINQPQH
TRBJ1-6 TRBV6-1 TRBD1 ASSETGKNSPLH
TRBJ1-6 TRBV25-1 TRBD1 ASRDRGNNSPLH
TRBJ1-4 TRBV2 NA ASSEALQTGGKLF
TRBJ1-2 TRBV3-1/TRBV3-2 NA ASSQGPNYGYT
TRBJ1-5 TRBV12-3/TRBV12-4 NA ASTPTEFQPQH
TRBJ1-1 TRBV19 NA ASSIVRASNTEAF
TRBJ1-5 TRBV30 NA AWSVPGRAQPQH
TRBJ1-2 TRBV5-4 NA ASSLDTSFRGYT
TRBJ1-1 TRBV6-2/TRBV6-3 NA ASSSPARAEAF